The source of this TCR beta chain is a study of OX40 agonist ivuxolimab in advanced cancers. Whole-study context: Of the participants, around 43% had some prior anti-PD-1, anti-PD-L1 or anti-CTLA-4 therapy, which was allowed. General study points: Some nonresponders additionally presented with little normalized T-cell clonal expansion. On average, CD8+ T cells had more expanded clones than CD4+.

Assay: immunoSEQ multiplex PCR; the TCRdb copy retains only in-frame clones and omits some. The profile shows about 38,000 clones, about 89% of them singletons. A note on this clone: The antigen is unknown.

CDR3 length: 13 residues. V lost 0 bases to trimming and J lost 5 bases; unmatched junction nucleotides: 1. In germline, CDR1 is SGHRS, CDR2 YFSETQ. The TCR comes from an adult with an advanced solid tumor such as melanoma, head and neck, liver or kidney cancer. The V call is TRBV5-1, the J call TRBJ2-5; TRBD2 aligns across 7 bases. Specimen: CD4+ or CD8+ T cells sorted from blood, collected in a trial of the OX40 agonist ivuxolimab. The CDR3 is CASSLEGGETQYF. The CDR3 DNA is TGCGCCAGCAGCTTGGAGGGAGGGGAGACCCAGTACTTC.